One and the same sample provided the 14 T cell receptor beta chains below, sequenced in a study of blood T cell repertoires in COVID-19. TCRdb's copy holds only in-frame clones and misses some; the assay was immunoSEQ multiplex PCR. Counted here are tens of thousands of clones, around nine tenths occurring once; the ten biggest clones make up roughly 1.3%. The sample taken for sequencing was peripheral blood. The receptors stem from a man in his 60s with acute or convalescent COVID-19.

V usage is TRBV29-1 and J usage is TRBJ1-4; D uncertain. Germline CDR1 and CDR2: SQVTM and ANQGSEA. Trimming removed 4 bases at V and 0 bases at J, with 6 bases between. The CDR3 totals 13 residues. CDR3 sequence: CSVASATNEKLFF. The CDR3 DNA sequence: TGCAGCGTTGCCAGTGCAACTAATGAAAAACTGTTTTTT.

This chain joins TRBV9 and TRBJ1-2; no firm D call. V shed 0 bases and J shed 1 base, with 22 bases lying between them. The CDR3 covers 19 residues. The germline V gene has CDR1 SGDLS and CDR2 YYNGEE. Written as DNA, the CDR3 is TGTGCCAGCAGCGTAGAATTCGGGAACCCGAACCCCCGTAACTATGGCTACACCTTC. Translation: CASSVEFGNPNPRNYGYTF.

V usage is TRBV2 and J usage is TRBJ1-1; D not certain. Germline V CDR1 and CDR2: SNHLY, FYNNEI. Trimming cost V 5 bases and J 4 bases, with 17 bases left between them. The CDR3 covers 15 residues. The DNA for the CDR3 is TGTGCCAGCAGTTCCCGGGCCCCGGGGAGCACTGAAGCTTTCTTT. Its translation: CASSSRAPGSTEAFF.

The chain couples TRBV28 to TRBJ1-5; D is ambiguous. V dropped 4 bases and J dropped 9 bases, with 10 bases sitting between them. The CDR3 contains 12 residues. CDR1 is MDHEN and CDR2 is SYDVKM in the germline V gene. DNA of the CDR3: TGTGCCAGCAGTTCCGGGGTTCGGCCCCAGCATTTT. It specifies CASSSGVRPQHF. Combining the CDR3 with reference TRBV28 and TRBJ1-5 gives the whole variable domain DVKVTQSSRYLVKRTGEKVFLECVQDMDHENMFWYRQDPGLGLRLIYFSYDVKMKEKGDIPEGYSVSREKKERFSLILESASTNQTSMYLCASSSGVRPQHFGDGTRLSIL.

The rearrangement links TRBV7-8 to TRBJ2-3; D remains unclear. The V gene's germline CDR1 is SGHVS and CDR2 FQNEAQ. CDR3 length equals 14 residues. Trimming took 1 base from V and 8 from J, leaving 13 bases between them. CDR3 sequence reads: CASSLERRSGTQYF. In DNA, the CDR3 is TGTGCCAGCAGCTTAGAACGACGATCGGGTACGCAGTATTTT.

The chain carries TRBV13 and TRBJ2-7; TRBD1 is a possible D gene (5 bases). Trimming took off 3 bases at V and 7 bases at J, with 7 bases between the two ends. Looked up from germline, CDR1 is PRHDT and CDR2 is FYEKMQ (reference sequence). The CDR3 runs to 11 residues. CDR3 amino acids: CASSFRQEQYF. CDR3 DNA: TGTGCCAGCAGCTTCCGACAGGAGCAGTACTTC.

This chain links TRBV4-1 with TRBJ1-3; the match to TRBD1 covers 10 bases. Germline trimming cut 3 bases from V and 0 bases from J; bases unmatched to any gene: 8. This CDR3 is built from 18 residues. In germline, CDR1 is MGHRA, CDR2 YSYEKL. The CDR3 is CASSQVPGQGSSGNTIYF. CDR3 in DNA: TGCGCCAGCAGCCAGGTTCCGGGACAGGGGAGCTCTGGAAACACCATATATTTT.

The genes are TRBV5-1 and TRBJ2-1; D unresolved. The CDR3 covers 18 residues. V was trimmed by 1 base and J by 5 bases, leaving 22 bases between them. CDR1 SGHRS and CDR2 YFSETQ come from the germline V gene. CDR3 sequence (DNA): TGCGCCAGCAGCTTGTTGTCTTTAGCAGCAACACGCAACAATGAGCAGTTCTTC. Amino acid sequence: CASSLLSLAATRNNEQFF.

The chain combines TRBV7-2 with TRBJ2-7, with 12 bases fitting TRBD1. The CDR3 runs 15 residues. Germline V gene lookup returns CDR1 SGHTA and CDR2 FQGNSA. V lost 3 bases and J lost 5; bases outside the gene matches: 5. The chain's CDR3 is CASSFEGTGGHEQYF. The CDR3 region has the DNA TGTGCCAGCAGCTTTGAAGGGACAGGGGGCCACGAGCAGTACTTC. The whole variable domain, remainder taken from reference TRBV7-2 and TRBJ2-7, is GAGVSQSPSNKVTEKGKDVELRCDPISGHTALYWYRQSLGQGLEFLIYFQGNSAPDKSGLPSDRFSAERTGGSVSTLTIQRTQQEDSAVYLCASSFEGTGGHEQYFGPGTRLTVT.

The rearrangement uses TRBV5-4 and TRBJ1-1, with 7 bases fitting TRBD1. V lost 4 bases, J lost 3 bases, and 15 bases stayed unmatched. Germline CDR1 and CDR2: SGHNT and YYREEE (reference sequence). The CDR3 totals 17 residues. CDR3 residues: CASSPGGSSQRYTEAFF. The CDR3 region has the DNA TGTGCCAGCAGCCCAGGGGGGTCCAGTCAGAGGTACACTGAAGCTTTCTTT. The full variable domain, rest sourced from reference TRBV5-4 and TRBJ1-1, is ETGVTQSPTHLIKTRGQQVTLRCSSQSGHNTVSWYQQALGQGPQFIFQYYREEENGRGNFPPRFSGLQFPNYSSELNVNALELDDSALYLCASSPGGSSQRYTEAFFGQGTRLTVV.

The CDR3 bases are TGTGCCAGTAGTATGAACCGGGACAGGACCCCTGAAGCTTTCTTT. The encoded protein is CASSMNRDRTPEAFF. The rearrangement links TRBV19 to TRBJ1-1, with TRBD1 matching 8 bases. The CDR3 consists of 15 residues. Losses at the gene ends were 3 bases for V and 6 bases for J; bases not matched to a gene: 9. CDR1 LNHDA and CDR2 SQIVND come from the germline V gene (reference sequence).

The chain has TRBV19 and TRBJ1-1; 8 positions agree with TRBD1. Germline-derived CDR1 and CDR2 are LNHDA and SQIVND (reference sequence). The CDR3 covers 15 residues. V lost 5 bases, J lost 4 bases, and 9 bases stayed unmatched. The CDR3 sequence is CASSLRTGWATEAFF. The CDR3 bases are TGTGCCAGTAGTCTAAGGACAGGGTGGGCCACTGAAGCTTTCTTT.

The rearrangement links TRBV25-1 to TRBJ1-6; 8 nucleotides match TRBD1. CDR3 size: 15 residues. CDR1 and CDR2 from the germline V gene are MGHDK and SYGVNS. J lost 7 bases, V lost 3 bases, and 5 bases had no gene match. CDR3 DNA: TGTGCCAGCAGTGATTGGACAGGGCGGAATTCACCCCTCCACTTT. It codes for CASSDWTGRNSPLHF.

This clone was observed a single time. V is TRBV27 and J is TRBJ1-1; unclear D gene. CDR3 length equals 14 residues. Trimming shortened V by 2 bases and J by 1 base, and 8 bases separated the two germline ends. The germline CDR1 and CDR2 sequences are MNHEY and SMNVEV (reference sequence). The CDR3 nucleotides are TGTGCCAGCAGTTTACGGGTAGGGAACACTGAAGCTTTCTTT. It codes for CASSLRVGNTEAFF.